This T cell receptor beta chain appears in the sequencing data of a study of blood T cell repertoires in COVID-19 (dated by TCRdb to 2020 to 2021). Context from the whole study: Samples from collaborators originated in the United States, Italy and Spain and spanned both the acute and convalescent phases of COVID-19. Where HLA class I and class II types were available, the types were taken from metadata supplied by the sample provider, not from assay-based typing. The repertoires were released in a freely available public database intended as a resource for research on the immune response to SARS-CoV-2. Samples came from the ongoing ImmuneRACE study (first 160 participants) plus 1,254 subjects from 6 global collaborators. Deeply sampled blood TCRbeta repertoires from subjects exposed to, actively infected with, or recovered from COVID-19 were included in the dataset. The prospective study material was composed of cDNA or gDNA derived from T cells, B-cell-depleted T cells, or PBMCs. Nearly every sample came with metadata listing a de-identified subject ID, COVID-19 status, age in years and sex.

Here is what the overall study found, with its caveats: The quantity of clinical and demographic metadata differed by source and by participant and was supplied without curation.

Another Seattle source contributed samples from volunteer blood donors who had recovered from COVID-19. Whole blood was collected in K2EDTA tubes by collaborating institutions according to the institutions' own protocols. For TCRbeta analysis, collaborators shipped samples in one of three forms: frozen whole blood, isolated PBMCs, or DNA extracted from either of those sample types. TCRbeta CDR3 regions were amplified from genomic DNA using the immunoSEQ Assay, a bias-controlled multiplex PCR. As for how the authors treated the data: The number of nucleated cells in each sample was estimated by amplification of reference gene primers within the assay. Sequence reads were collapsed and filtered to measure the absolute abundance of every unique TCRbeta CDR3 rearrangement. For each sample, productive Simpson clonality was calculated by taking the square root of Simpson's diversity index across productive rearrangements. Not all clones reach the TCRdb copy of this immuneACCESS table, which keeps in-frame sequences only. Checked studies attribute under half of the gap to unresolved V genes and leave the rest unexplained. Clone size and V and J calls were adopted from that table, with D and trimming inferred from the DNA. This sample lists over 200,000 clones; about 85% were detected once. The leading ten clones occupy less than 15% of the sample.

The germline V gene (reference sequence) sets CDR1 to LNHDA and CDR2 to SQIVND. CDR3 length: 13 amino acids, cysteine to phenylalanine. The kept DNA is CDR3 alone, 39 bases in frame from the first base. V is clipped by 11 bases and J by 0 bases, and the sequence between their germline boundaries is 13 bases long. About this clone itself: The clone's antigen remains unknown. Within one base of it there is no much larger clone, and no base qualities were kept.

The sample taken for sequencing was peripheral blood. This sequence was found in a young woman who had recovered from COVID-19. The sequence links TRBV19 to TRBJ1-1, with TRBD1 perhaps the D gene, on 5 matching bases. The CDR3 protein: CAVGHSVNTEAFF. In nucleotide form, the sequence is TGTGCCGTTGGACACAGCGTGAACACTGAAGCTTTCTTT.